The T cell receptor (beta chain) under discussion was sequenced for a study of T cell responses to AZD1222 COVID-19 vaccine (dated by TCRdb to about 2021). Background on the whole study: A total of 233 trial participants underwent TCR sequencing, of whom about 210 had received two doses of AZD1222 and about 26 had received two doses of the MenACWY control vaccine. Trial participants were enrolled by age into 18-55, 56-69 and 70-plus year subgroups, with roughly 160, 29 and 62 TCR-sequenced participants respectively. General conclusions and limits of the study: Spike-specific TCR breadth and depth rose significantly after two AZD1222 doses compared with day 0 and with MenACWY recipients. Most participants were white British and females outnumbered males, and the authors suggested that clonal diversity may have been underestimated. No day 14 peak-response samples were available, so repertoires were characterized only after the peak T cell response. The 56-69-year group was small, and its depth increase did not reach significance, likely because of low power. Only five or six AZD1222 recipients were SARS-CoV-2 seropositive at baseline, limiting conclusions about previously exposed vaccinees. Vaccine-associated CD4 TCRs spanned the whole spike protein, with dominant responses in regions 160-218 and 743-854. Reportedly, almost half of the unique spike-specific TCRs recognized epitopes lying outside the regions that are mutated in the B.1.351 and B.1.1.7 variants.

Notes on this clone: There is no known antigen for this receptor. No qualities accompany the bases; no much larger clone lies one base away.

The CDR3 regions of human TCRbeta chains were analyzed by immunosequencing. Per the source publication's procedure: TCRs in the repertoires were compared against a reference library of SARS-CoV-2-specific TCRs that had been generated with the MIRA antigen-specificity platform. Breadth was defined as the fraction of unique TCRs that were SARS-CoV-2-associated, and depth was defined as the fraction of total T cells that were SARS-CoV-2-associated. Using the MIRA data, each spike-specific TCR was mapped to the spike region that the TCR reacts to and placed in a CD4 or CD8 class. Log10-transformed breadth and depth values were compared by one-way ANOVA with Sidak's multiple comparisons tests. TCRdb re-hosts the immuneACCESS table, in-frame sequences only. Its copies lack some clones; in the studies checked, an unresolved V gene accounts for under half of them, and the cause for the rest is not known. The DNA gave D and trimming, while V, J and clone size come from that table. The sample table holds 150,000 or so clones, of which 80% to 95% were seen once. 5% to 6.5% of the sample rests with the top ten.

According to the germline V gene (reference sequence), CDR1 reads LNHDA and CDR2 reads SQIVND. Trimming leaves V shorter by 5 bases and J shorter by 2 bases, with the junction holding 6 bases beyond the gene matches. The CDR3 holds 15 amino acids from the cysteine to the phenylalanine. Kept here is only the CDR3 DNA, which spans 45 bases and is read in frame from base 1. What this sample's time point label stands for: about 28 days (+/-7) after the second vaccine dose. Because spike-specific TCR depth and breadth did not differ between the two schedules, AZD1222 recipients who got a second dose at roughly 4 weeks were pooled with those who got a second dose at roughly 12 weeks. The vaccinee samples were drawn from two UK trials, COV001 and COV002, one of which was a single-blind randomized controlled phase 2/3 trial testing AZD1222 (ChAdOx1 nCoV-19) in healthy adults. For TCRbeta chain sequencing, PBMC samples from trial participants were taken at day 0 and at day 28 after the second dose.

The sample here was peripheral blood, taken 28 days after the second AZD1222 dose. This chain joins TRBV19 to TRBJ1-3; 7 of the junction bases match TRBD1. The TCR originated in an adult who received the AZD1222 COVID-19 vaccine. The CDR3 protein is CASSPDRKTGNTIYF. The nucleotides are TGTGCCAGTAGTCCGGACAGGAAAACTGGAAACACCATATATTTT.